These 6 T cell receptor beta chains originate from one sample sequenced in a study of T cells of healthy individuals. Each CDR3 protein gets one entry after TCRdb re-called the 5' RACE reads with MiXCR. The table shows about 41,000 distinct CDR3 sequences, with 3.5% to 5.5% occurring only once. These receptor sequences come from a human donor in good health.

This clonotype was counted many times. The V call is TRBV12-3 or TRBV12-4, the J call TRBJ2-3, with 8 bases lining up with TRBD2. The CDR3 has 15 amino acids. Trimming took 2 bases from V and 5 from J; bases not matched to a gene: 6. The CDR3 protein is CASSLSGGGGDTQYF. CDR3 DNA sequence: TGTGCCAGCAGTTTATCCGGGGGGGGCGGAGATACGCAGTATTTT.

Sample share makes this clonotype medium-sized (0.01 to 0.1%). The chain has TRBV5-1 and TRBJ1-1; TRBD1 matches at 7 bases. V shed 1 base, J shed 0 bases, and the junction held 6 bases outside the gene matches. The CDR3 has 16 residues. Germline V gene data show CDR1 as SGHRS and CDR2 as YFSETQ. CDR3 in amino acids: CASSLSPGQLNTEAFF. The CDR3 DNA sequence: TGCGCCAGCAGCTTGTCCCCGGGACAGTTGAACACTGAAGCTTTCTTT.

This clonotype was picked up many times. This rearrangement joins TRBV2 to TRBJ1-4; 9 bases fit TRBD1. From germline, CDR1 is SNHLY and CDR2 FYNNEI. This CDR3 has 13 amino acids. With 6 bases clipped from V and 11 bases from J, the junction kept 7 bases outside the gene matches. The DNA for the CDR3 is TGTGCCAGCAGCGGGACAGGGCTGAAGAAACTGTTTTTT. Protein product: CASSGTGLKKLFF.

In this sample, this clonotype turned up many times. The chain employs TRBV12-3 or TRBV12-4 and TRBJ1-1; D ambiguous. The CDR3 loop spans 16 amino acids. V was trimmed by 2 bases and J by 0 bases, leaving 13 bases between them. DNA for the CDR3: TGTGCCAGCAGTTTATTGGTCGGGCGGATGAACACTGAAGCTTTCTTT. Translating it yields CASSLLVGRMNTEAFF.

This clonotype was seen many times. This chain uses TRBV20-1 with TRBJ2-3; 10 positions match TRBD1. Germline V gene sequence: CDR1 DFQATT, CDR2 SNEGSKA (reference sequence). This CDR3 has 14 amino acids. Germline trimming cut 5 bases from V and 6 bases from J; bases unmatched to any gene: 8. CDR3 region: CSAGTGVISDTQYF. The CDR3 DNA is TGCAGTGCTGGGACAGGGGTTATAAGTGATACGCAGTATTTT.

This clonotype was counted at least ten times. The V call is TRBV19, the J call TRBJ2-2; D gene ambiguous. The CDR3 is made up of 11 amino acids. Germline CDR1 reads LNHDA; CDR2 reads SQIVND (reference sequence). V was shortened by 4 bases and J by 6 bases, with 3 bases between the two germline ends. The CDR3 DNA reads TGTGCCAGTAGTACGCCCGGGGAGCTGTTTTTT. This encodes CASSTPGELFF.